The rows below give T cell receptor beta chains drawn from one sample of a study of early T cells in non-severe SARS-CoV-2 infection. MiXCR was run by TCRdb on the 5' RACE reads, yielding one entry per CDR3 protein. The sample lists tens of thousands of distinct CDR3 sequences, 9% to 9.5% occurring once. Sequencing was performed on whole blood. Source of these receptors: an adult who was a healthcare worker with PCR-confirmed SARS-CoV-2 infection or an uninfected control (not recorded which). The CDR3 runs from the conserved cysteine through the conserved F or W. D genes are given only for firm matches.

v_call,cdr3_length,j_call,d_call,cdr3_aa
TRBV7-6,13,TRBJ2-1,NA,CASSLAVRGEQFF
TRBV10-3,13,TRBJ2-3,NA,CAISEPPGDTQYF
TRBV11-2,12,TRBJ1-2,TRBD1,CASSRQGYGYTF
TRBV6-1,15,TRBJ1-5,TRBD1,CASSRTGPSNQPQHF
TRBV29-1,14,TRBJ2-3,TRBD2,CSVSIAGGPDTQYF
TRBV6-6,15,TRBJ1-1,TRBD1,CASSWTGRGNTEAFF
TRBV20-1,13,TRBJ1-1,TRBD1,CSARYQGGTEAFF
TRBV20-1,14,TRBJ1-3,NA,CSARVGSSGNTIYF
TRBV4-2,18,TRBJ2-2,NA,CASSQEAGKILNTGELFF
TRBV24-1,13,TRBJ1-1,NA,CATSAGRRTEAFF
TRBV5-1,12,TRBJ2-1,NA,CASSSYYNEQFF
TRBV20-1,12,TRBJ2-7,NA,CSARHENYEQYF
TRBV5-8,13,TRBJ2-7,NA,CASSKDTSYEQYF
TRBV5-1,15,TRBJ1-1,NA,CASTPWGGPFTEAFF
TRBV27,12,TRBJ1-2,TRBD1,CASTTGVRTYTF
TRBV19,14,TRBJ2-2,TRBD1,CASSMGDRLGELFF
TRBV30,15,TRBJ2-7,TRBD1,CAWSEGTGGLVEQYF
TRBV6-5,15,TRBJ1-3,NA,CASSFTESSGNTIYF
TRBV7-6,15,TRBJ2-2,NA,CASSLVAGIAGELFF
TRBV29-1,14,TRBJ1-2,NA,CSVEDRRGGYGYTF
TRBV7-9,13,TRBJ1-5,NA,CASSLSRNQPQHF
TRBV11-1,14,TRBJ1-6,TRBD1,CASRSDRRGSPLHF
TRBV5-1,15,TRBJ2-2,TRBD1,CASSREGANTGELFF
TRBV6-2/TRBV6-3,13,TRBJ2-6,NA,CASVAAGANVLTF
TRBV12-5,12,TRBJ2-7,NA,CASGGITYEQYF
TRBV12-3/TRBV12-4,17,TRBJ2-1,TRBD2,CASSFVGSGVPYNEQFF
TRBV2,11,TRBJ2-5,TRBD2,CASRPRGAQYF
TRBV19,16,TRBJ2-4,NA,CASMVGRDTAKNIQYF
TRBV5-5,14,TRBJ2-5,NA,CASSSMTLLETQYF
TRBV5-1,12,TRBJ2-3,NA,CASSWGTDTQYF
TRBV7-9,16,TRBJ2-3,NA,CASSLSGGRETDTQYF
TRBV2,13,TRBJ2-5,NA,CASSLDFQETQYF
TRBV5-5,14,TRBJ2-3,NA,CASSLGLITDTQYF
TRBV19,16,TRBJ2-1,NA,CASSTFGGQLGNEQFF
TRBV19,14,TRBJ1-2,NA,CATQPGNSHYGYTF
TRBV20-1,14,TRBJ2-3,NA,CSARDTLGLDTQYF
TRBV6-1,15,TRBJ2-2,NA,CASSGGDTNTGELFF
TRBV6-2/TRBV6-3,15,TRBJ2-7,TRBD2,CASRPGIAGTYEQYF
TRBV11-2,14,TRBJ2-3,NA,CASSPRGVGDTQYF
TRBV12-3/TRBV12-4,15,TRBJ2-3,NA,CASSLYISSTDTQYF
TRBV9,15,TRBJ1-4,TRBD1,CASSSVTGNNEKLFF
TRBV7-9,13,TRBJ2-1,NA,CASSIDSYNEQFF
TRBV5-6,12,TRBJ2-1,NA,CASSWDLDRQFF
TRBV20-1,13,TRBJ2-3,NA,CSAPDRTTDTQYF
TRBV7-8,16,TRBJ2-2,NA,CASSLGVAANTGELFF
TRBV19,13,TRBJ2-2,NA,CASRIRESGELFF
TRBV9,13,TRBJ2-5,NA,CASSVDWEESQYF
TRBV4-2,14,TRBJ2-7,NA,CASSQGGNSYEQYF
TRBV23-1,16,TRBJ2-7,TRBD1,CASSQSLGQGSYEQYF
TRBV29-1,13,TRBJ1-2,NA,CSVAWGKSYGYTF
TRBV5-1,15,TRBJ1-1,NA,CASSPVVGVATEAFF
TRBV30,13,TRBJ2-3,TRBD2,CAWSGRAEDTQYF
TRBV29-1,13,TRBJ2-2,NA,CSTGTTNTGELFF
TRBV20-1,13,TRBJ1-1,NA,CSAGGANSAEAFF
TRBV27,13,TRBJ2-1,NA,CASSSRMNNEQFF